This passage covers 5 T cell receptor beta chains from one sample sequenced in a study of blood T cell repertoires in COVID-19. Sequencing used immunoSEQ multiplex PCR; TCRdb keeps in-frame clones, though not all of them. This table has more than 250,000 clones, approximately 89% appearing once. Sequenced sample: PBMCs or T cells enriched from blood (not recorded which). The receptors shown here come from a woman younger than 45 who had recovered from COVID-19.

This chain joins TRBV27 and TRBJ1-6, with 9 bases aligning to TRBD1. The germline V gene has CDR1 MNHEY and CDR2 SMNVEV (reference sequence). The CDR3 covers 15 residues. Germline trimming cut 3 bases from V and 6 bases from J; bases unmatched to any gene: 3. Here the CDR3 reads CASSFGTGRNSPLHF. CDR3 nucleotide sequence: TGTGCCAGCAGTTTCGGGACAGGGCGTAATTCACCCCTCCACTTT.

This chain links TRBV5-1 with TRBJ1-2, with D tentatively TRBD1 (6 bases). The CDR3 spans 15 residues. Germline CDR1 and CDR2: SGHRS and YFSETQ. The V end was cut by 2 bases, the J end by 6 bases, with 17 bases between. The CDR3 nucleotides read TGCGCCAGCAGCTTTCAAGGTCAGGGGTCCCATGGCTACACCTTC. This encodes CASSFQGQGSHGYTF.

The rearrangement joins TRBV21-1 to TRBJ2-7; the D call of TRBD1 is as the table states it, not checked on the DNA. TRBV21-1 is classified as a pseudogene. This CDR3 comprises 16 residues. This CDR3 reads CASSPDRDRGIHEQYF. For the CDR3, the DNA is TGTGCCAGCAGCCCGGATAGGGACAGGGGGATCCACGAGCAGTACTTC.

This clone is a singleton in its sample. The chain carries TRBV5-1 and TRBJ2-7, with no clear D. Deletions cut 0 bases from V and 0 bases from J, with 7 bases between. Germline-derived CDR1 and CDR2 are SGHRS and YFSETQ. CDR3 length: 14 amino acids. The DNA for the CDR3 is TGCGCCAGCAGCTTGGACATCAGCTCCTACGAGCAGTACTTC. Translated, it gives CASSLDISSYEQYF.

This chain joins TRBV12-5 and TRBJ1-2, with TRBD1 as a possible D gene (5 bases). The length of the CDR3 is 19 residues. Germline assignment: CDR1 LGHNT and CDR2 FRNRAP. V was clipped by 0 bases and J by 3 bases, with 23 bases between them. Here the CDR3 reads CASGLVPRGLIRGDYGYTF. For the CDR3, the DNA is TGTGCTAGTGGTTTGGTACCTCGTGGCCTAATAAGGGGTGACTATGGCTACACCTTC.